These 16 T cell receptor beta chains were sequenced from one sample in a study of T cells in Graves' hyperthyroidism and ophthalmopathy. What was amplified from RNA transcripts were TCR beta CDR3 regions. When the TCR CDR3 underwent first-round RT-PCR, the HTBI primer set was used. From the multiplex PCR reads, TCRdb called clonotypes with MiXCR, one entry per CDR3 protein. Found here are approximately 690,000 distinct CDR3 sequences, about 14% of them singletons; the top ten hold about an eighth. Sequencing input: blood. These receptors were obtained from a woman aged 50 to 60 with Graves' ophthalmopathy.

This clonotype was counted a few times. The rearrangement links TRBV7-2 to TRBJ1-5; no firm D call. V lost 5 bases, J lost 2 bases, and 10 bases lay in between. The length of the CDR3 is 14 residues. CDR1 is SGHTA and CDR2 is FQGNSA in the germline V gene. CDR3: CASSHLRGNQPQHF. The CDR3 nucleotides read TGTGCCAGCAGCCATCTTAGGGGCAATCAGCCCCAGCATTTT.

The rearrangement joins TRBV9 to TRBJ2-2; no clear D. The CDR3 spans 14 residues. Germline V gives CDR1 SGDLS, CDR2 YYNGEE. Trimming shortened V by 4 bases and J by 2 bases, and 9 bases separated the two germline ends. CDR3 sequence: CASSPMRNTGELFF. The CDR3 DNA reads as TGTGCCAGCAGCCCTATGAGAAACACCGGGGAGCTGTTTTTT.

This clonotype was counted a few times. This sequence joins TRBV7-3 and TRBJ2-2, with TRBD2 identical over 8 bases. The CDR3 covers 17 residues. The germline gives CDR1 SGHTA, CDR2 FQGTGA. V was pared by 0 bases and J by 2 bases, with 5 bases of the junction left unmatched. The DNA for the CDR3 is TGTGCCAGCAGCTTAACAGGCGGGAGGCCCAACACCGGGGAGCTGTTTTTT. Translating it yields CASSLTGGRPNTGELFF.

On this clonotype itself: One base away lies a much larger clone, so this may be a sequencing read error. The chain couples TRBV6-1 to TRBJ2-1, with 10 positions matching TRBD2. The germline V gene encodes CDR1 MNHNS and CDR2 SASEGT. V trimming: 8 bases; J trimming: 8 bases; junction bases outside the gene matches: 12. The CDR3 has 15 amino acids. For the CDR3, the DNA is TGTGCCAGCGCGGCCGGACTAGCGGCTGACGATGAGCAGTTCTTC. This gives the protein CASAAGLAADDEQFF.

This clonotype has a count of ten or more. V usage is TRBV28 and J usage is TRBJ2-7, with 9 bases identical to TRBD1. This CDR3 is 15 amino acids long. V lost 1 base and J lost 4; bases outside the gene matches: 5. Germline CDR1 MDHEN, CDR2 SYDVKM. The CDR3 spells CASSLFGTGQYEQYF. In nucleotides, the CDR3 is TGTGCCAGCAGTTTATTCGGGACAGGGCAATACGAGCAGTACTTC.

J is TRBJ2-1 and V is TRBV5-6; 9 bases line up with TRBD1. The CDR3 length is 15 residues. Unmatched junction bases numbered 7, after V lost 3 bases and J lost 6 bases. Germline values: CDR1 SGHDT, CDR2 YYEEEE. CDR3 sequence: CASSSDRGFINEQFF. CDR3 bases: TGTGCCAGCAGCTCGGACAGGGGTTTCATCAATGAGCAGTTCTTC.

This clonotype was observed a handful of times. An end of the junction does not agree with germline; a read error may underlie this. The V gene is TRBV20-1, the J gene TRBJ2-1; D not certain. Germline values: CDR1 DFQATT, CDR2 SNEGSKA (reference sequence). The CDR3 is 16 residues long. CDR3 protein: CSARWVLRNSNNEQFF. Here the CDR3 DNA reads TGCAGTGCTAGATGGGTACTCAGGAACTCCAACAATGAGCAGTTCTTC.

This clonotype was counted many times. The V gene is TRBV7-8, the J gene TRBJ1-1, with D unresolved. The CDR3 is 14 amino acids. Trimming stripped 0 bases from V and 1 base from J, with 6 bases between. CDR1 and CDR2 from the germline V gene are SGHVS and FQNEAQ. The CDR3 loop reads CASSLAPANTEAFF. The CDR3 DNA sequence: TGTGCCAGCAGCTTAGCGCCGGCGAACACTGAAGCTTTCTTT.

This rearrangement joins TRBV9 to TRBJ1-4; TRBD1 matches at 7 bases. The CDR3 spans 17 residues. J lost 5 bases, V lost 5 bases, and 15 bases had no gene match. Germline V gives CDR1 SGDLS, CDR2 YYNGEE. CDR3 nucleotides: TGTGCCAGCAGTTCTCCCCCCCACAGGGGACGGAATGAAAAACTGTTTTTT. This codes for CASSSPPHRGRNEKLFF.

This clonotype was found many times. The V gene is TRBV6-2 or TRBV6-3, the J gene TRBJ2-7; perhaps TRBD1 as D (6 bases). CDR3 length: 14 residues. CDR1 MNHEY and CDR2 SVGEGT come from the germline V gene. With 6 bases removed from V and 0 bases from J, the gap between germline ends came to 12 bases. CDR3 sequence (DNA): TGTGCCAGCAGCGGACAGAGAGTCTCCTACGAGCAGTACTTC. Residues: CASSGQRVSYEQYF.

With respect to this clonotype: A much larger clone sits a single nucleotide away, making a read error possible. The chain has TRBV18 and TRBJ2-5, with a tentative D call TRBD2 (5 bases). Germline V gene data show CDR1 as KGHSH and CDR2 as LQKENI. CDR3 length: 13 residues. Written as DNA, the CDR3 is TGTGCCAGCTCCCGGGAAGGAGGAGAGTCCCAGTACTTC. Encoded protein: CASSREGGESQYF. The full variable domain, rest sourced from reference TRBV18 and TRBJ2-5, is NAGVMQNPRHLVRRRGQEARLRCSPMKGHSHVYWYRQLPEEGLKFMVYLQKENIIDESGMPKERFSAEFPKEGPSILRIQQVVRGDSAAYFCASSREGGESQYFGPGTRLLVL.

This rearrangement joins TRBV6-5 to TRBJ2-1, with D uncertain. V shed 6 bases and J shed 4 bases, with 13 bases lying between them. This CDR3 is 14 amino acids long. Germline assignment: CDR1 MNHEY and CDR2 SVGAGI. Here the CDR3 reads CASSTPFSYNEQFF. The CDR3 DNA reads TGTGCCAGCAGCACCCCCTTTTCTTACAATGAGCAGTTCTTC.

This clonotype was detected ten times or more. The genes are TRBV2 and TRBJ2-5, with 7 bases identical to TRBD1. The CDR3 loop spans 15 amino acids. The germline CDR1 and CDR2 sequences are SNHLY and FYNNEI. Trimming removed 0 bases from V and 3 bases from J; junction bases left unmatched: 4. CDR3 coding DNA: TGTGCCAGCAGTGAAGCGGGACAGATTGAAGAGACCCAGTACTTC. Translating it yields CASSEAGQIEETQYF.

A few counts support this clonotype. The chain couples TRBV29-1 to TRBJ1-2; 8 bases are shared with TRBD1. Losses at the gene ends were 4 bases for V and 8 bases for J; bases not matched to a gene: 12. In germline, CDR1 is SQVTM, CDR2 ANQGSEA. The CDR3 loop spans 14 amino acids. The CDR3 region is CSVVSGGSTRGYTF. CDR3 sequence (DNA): TGCAGCGTTGTTTCAGGGGGCAGCACAAGGGGCTACACCTTC.

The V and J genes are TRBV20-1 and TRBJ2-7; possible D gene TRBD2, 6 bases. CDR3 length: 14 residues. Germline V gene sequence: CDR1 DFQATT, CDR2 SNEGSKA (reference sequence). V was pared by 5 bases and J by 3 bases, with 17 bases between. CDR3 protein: CSARSGTPFYEQYF. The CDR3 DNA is TGCAGTGCTCGATCCGGGACTCCATTCTACGAGCAGTACTTC.

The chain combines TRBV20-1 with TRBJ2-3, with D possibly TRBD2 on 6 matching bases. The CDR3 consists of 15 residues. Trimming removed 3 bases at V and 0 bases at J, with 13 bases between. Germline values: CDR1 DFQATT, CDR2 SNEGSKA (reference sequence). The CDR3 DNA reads TGCAGTGCTAGTATCTTCGGGACTAGCACAGATACGCAGTATTTT. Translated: CSASIFGTSTDTQYF.